This T cell receptor (beta chain) derives from a study of blood T cell repertoires in COVID-19. As for the study in general: There were acute and convalescent COVID-19 samples, and they came from the United States, Italy and Spain. Nucleic acid was either cDNA or gDNA, and it came from T cells, B-cell-depleted T cells, or PBMCs.

CDR1 is KGHSH, CDR2 LQKENI, per germline. The CDR3 spans 16 residues. The V gene lost 3 bases and the J gene lost 0 bases, with 14 bases spanning the gap. As processed by the authors: Reference gene primer amplification gave estimated nucleated cell counts. TCRdb's copy holds only in-frame clones and misses some; the assay was immunoSEQ multiplex PCR. Clone size and the V and J calls come from that table; the DNA yielded D and trimming. The table has roughly 230,000 clones, roughly 89% seen once. The material sequenced was peripheral blood. The sequence derives from a middle-aged woman who had recovered from COVID-19. The chain recombines TRBV18 with TRBJ1-1, with a weak D call TRBD1 (6 bases). CDR3 sequence reads: CASSPPGRGVNTEAFF. For the CDR3, the DNA is TGTGCCAGCTCACCTCCGGGGAGGGGGGTGAACACTGAAGCTTTCTTT.